This TCR beta chain was profiled in a study of response to subunit inactivated influenza vaccine. TCRdb reprocessed the RT-PCR reads with MiXCR, giving one entry per CDR3 protein. The sample holds roughly 700,000 distinct CDR3 sequences, approximately 15% seen once. About this clonotype itself: The antigen is unknown. Sequence at one end of the junction differs from germline and may be a read error.

CDR3 size: 17 residues. The study's findings and limits: Authors suggested few new T cells are recruited by each seasonal influenza vaccination.

Here the sequenced sample was PBMCs from blood, taken less than 15 days before vaccination. The sequence came from a man aged 50 to 59 who received an inactivated influenza vaccine. The chain employs TRBV12-3 or TRBV12-4 and TRBJ2-2; D possibly matches TRBD1 or TRBD2 (5 bases each). The CDR3 coding sequence is TGTGCCAGCATTTTAGGGACCCGAACCTGGGGCACCGGGGAGCTGTTTTTT. It specifies CASILGTRTWGTGELFF.